Listed below are T cell receptor beta chains from one sample, sequenced in a study of cytomegalovirus exposure and HLA in healthy donors. Using immunoSEQ multiplex PCR, the repertoire was profiled, and TCRdb retains in-frame clones only, with some absent. Of about 180,000 clones listed, around 81% are singletons. Input material: PBMCs. The receptors derive from a woman aged 18-29 years in good health and CMV-seropositive. The CDR3 runs from the conserved cysteine through the conserved F or W. The order of the fields is clone size, V gene, J gene, CDR3 protein. Clone size appears in some rows only: once, few, many, or a class for an expanded clone.

-	TRBV5-1	TRBJ2-3	CASSLGRGLRTDTQYF
-	TRBV7-2	TRBJ2-7	CASSLRTGVYEQYF
-	TRBV4-3	TRBJ1-2	CASSQDSTGSIGSGYTF
-	TRBV6-1	TRBJ2-3	CAAEGAGFDTQYF
-	TRBV11-2	TRBJ2-7	CASSSLTGKAAVNEQYF
-	TRBV6-5	TRBJ2-3	CASSYAGRFITDTQYF
few	TRBV6-5	TRBJ1-1	CASSSIRELAGEAFF
-	TRBV7-2	TRBJ2-3	CASSFGGEASDTQYF
-	TRBV5-1	TRBJ1-2	CASSLAQGEGYTF
-	TRBV11-2	TRBJ2-7	CASSARTGEWSYEQYF
-	TRBV6-5	TRBJ1-1	CASSQALGAEAFF
-	TRBV4-2	TRBJ2-7	CASSVEEGGGSYEQYF
-	TRBV18	TRBJ1-5	CASSPSGSGYSNQPQHF
-	TRBV7-2	TRBJ2-7	CASSSRAPGSLYEQYF
few	TRBV5-1	TRBJ1-5	CASSLSGFDQPQHF
-	TRBV4-2	TRBJ1-1	CASSQEGWGQGEDTEAFF
few	TRBV7-9	TRBJ1-1	CASSPRQGRLEAFF
-	TRBV15	TRBJ2-7	CATSREGLDRDEQYF
-	TRBV27	TRBJ2-5	CASSSAVTETQYF
-	TRBV5-6	TRBJ2-5	CASSLREAQYF
-	TRBV6-6	TRBJ1-2	CASSKGQGVGTYGYTF
-	TRBV7-7	TRBJ2-2	CASSGGATGELFF
-	TRBV2	TRBJ1-3	CASSEDRGLITIYF
-	TRBV28	TRBJ2-3	CASRRLAGGTDTQYF
-	TRBV11-3	TRBJ2-2	CASSLAGNPSGELFF
few	TRBV4-3	TRBJ1-3	CASSHTTGSSGNTIYF
-	TRBV10-3	TRBJ2-7	CAISEGVTGPYEQYF
-	TRBV4-1	TRBJ1-3	CASSQDGAGTVRNTIYF
-	TRBV30	TRBJ1-1	CAWSVVTGGWTEAFF
-	TRBV7-8	TRBJ1-2	CASSLDDRLFYGYTF
-	TRBV29-1	TRBJ1-2	CSVEDQGNYGYTF
-	TRBV14	TRBJ2-3	CASGQEGGRTQYF
-	TRBV5-6	TRBJ2-5	CASSRRGVYGQYF
few	TRBV6-1	TRBJ2-7	CASSESPQGAYEQYF
-	TRBV29-1	TRBJ2-7	CSVELLDSAYEQYF
-	TRBV5-1	TRBJ2-7	CASSFGAGGGYEQYF
-	TRBV30	TRBJ1-3	CAWSVRAGTLSGNTIYF
-	TRBV7-2	TRBJ2-5	CASSRDRVETQYF
once	TRBV7-8	TRBJ2-5	CASSARLAGDQETQYF
-	TRBV7-2	TRBJ2-7	CASSIYSGTAFYEQYF
-	TRBV27	TRBJ1-5	CASSLGSHIQGENQPQHF
-	TRBV11-2	TRBJ2-5	CASSSTYPGTQYF
few	TRBV5-1	-	CASSLSGVYEQYF
-	TRBV7-6	TRBJ1-1	CASSWGERTEAFF
-	TRBV29-1	TRBJ2-1	CSVVRGADEQFF
-	TRBV4-2	TRBJ2-7	CASSQPGGASTYEQYF
-	TRBV5-1	TRBJ2-3	CASSSPTGITDTQYF
-	TRBV11-2	TRBJ1-4	CASSPLQGAREKLFF
-	TRBV19	TRBJ2-5	CASSRGGEETQYF
-	TRBV25-1	TRBJ1-2	CASSETVINYGYTF
-	TRBV11-1	-	CASSPRDTGPYEQYF
-	TRBV5-1	TRBJ2-5	CASSIGLAGGPEQETQYF
-	TRBV27	TRBJ2-3	CASSPLGEGTDTQYF